This entry features one T cell receptor (beta chain) sequence. The antigen is undetermined. Some clones are missing from TCRdb's copy, which holds only in-frame ones; the method was immunoSEQ multiplex PCR. The table shows roughly 2.5 million clones, with approximately 94% occurring only once. The authors divided CD4+ cells into CD45RA+ naive and CD45RA-negative memory subsets. This record comes from a study of shared clonotypes between healthy human individuals. Across the whole study: Each donor's CD4 naive and CD4 memory cells filled three plates apiece, CD8 naive two, and CD8 memory one.

The CDR3 sequence is 15 residues long. J lost 5 bases, V lost 8 bases, and 7 bases had no gene match. From germline, CDR1 is MDHEN and CDR2 SYDVKM. Study outcomes and limitations: Rarefaction demonstrated incomplete sorted-subset sequencing despite large depth. A limitation of the genetic and exposure-history diversity represented arose from few donors.

Sequenced material: naive CD4+ T cells sorted from blood. Subset in this sample: CD45RA+ positively selected. This chain links TRBV28 with TRBJ1-5, with 12 bases fitting TRBD1. The receptor was derived from a man aged 18-30 years in good health. The CDR3 sequence is CASLGGTGGHQPQHF. Here the CDR3 DNA reads TGTGCCAGCCTAGGAGGGACAGGGGGCCATCAGCCCCAGCATTTT.